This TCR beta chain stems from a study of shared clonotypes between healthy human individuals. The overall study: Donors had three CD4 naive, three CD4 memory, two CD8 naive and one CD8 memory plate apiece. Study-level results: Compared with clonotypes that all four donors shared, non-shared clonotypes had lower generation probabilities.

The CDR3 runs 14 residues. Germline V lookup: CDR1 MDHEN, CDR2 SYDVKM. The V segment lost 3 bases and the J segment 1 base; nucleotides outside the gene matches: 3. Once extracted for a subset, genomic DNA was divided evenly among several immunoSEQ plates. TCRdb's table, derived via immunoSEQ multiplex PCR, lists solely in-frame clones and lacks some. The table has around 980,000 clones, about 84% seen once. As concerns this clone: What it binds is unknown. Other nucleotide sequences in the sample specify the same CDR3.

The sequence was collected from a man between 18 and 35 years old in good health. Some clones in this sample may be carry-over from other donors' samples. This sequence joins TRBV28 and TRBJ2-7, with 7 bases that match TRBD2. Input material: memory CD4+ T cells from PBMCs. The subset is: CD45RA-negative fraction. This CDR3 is CASSLGGGSYEQYF. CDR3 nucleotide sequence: TGTGCCAGCAGTTTGGGCGGGGGATCCTACGAGCAGTACTTC.